The T cell receptor (beta chain) under discussion was sequenced for a study of technical replicates of blood from several donors. Germline V gene lookup returns CDR1 SGHRS and CDR2 YFSETQ. V lost 0 bases and J lost 3, with 9 bases in between. This CDR3 is 14 amino acids long. Regarding this clone: Other nucleotide sequences in the sample specify the same CDR3.

Using immunoSEQ multiplex PCR, the repertoire was profiled, and TCRdb retains in-frame clones only, with some absent. Of approximately 88,000 clones listed, 94% are singletons. The source of this sequence is a human donor in good health. Sequenced input: T cells isolated from PBMCs. The genes are TRBV5-1 and TRBJ2-5, with D perhaps matching TRBD1 (6 bases). Written as DNA, the CDR3 is TGCGCCAGCAGCTTGGTATCAGGGGAAGAGACCCAGTACTTC. Amino acids: CASSLVSGEETQYF.